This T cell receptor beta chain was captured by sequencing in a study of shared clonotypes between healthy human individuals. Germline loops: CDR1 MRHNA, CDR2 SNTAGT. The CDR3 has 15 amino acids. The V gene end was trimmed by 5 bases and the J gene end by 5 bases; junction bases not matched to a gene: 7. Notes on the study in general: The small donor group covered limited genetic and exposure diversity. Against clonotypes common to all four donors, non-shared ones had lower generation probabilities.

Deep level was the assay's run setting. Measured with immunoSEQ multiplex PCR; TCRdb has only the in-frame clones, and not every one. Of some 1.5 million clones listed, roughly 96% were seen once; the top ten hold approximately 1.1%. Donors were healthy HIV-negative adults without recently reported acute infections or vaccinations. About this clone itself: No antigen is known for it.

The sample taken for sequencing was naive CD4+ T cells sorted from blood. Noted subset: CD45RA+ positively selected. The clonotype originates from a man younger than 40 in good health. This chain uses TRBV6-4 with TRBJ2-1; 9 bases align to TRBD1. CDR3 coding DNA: TGTGCCAGCAGTCCGACAGGGGGGGTACACAATGAGCAGTTCTTC. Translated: CASSPTGGVHNEQFF.